The 11 T cell receptor beta chains listed next were all sequenced from one sample in a study of human T cells and chemical hapten exposure. Time point defined: pre-sensitization, week 0. Specified treatment: therapeutic diphenylcyclopropenone sensitization with weekly scalp DPC. MiXCR, run by TCRdb on the RACE reads, gives a single entry per CDR3 protein. The sample includes approximately 260,000 distinct CDR3 sequences, approximately 8% of them seen just once. Sequencing used whole blood, obtained in connection with sensitization to the hapten diphenylcyclopropenone (DPC). The receptors were gathered from a man aged 18 to 29 with alopecia areata. Some clones in this sample may be carry-over from other donors' samples.

This clonotype was observed many times. The chain joins TRBV29-1 to TRBJ2-3; TRBD1 agrees at 9 bases. CDR3 size: 12 residues. The junction had 6 bases not matched to a gene; V was cut back by 8 bases and J by 6 bases. CDR1 SQVTM and CDR2 ANQGSEA come from the germline V gene. The CDR3 nucleotides are TGCAGCATTGGGACAGGGAGGGATACGCAGTATTTT. Its translation: CSIGTGRDTQYF.

This clonotype has ten or more counts. The chain combines TRBV6-5 with TRBJ1-1; tentative D call: TRBD1 (5 bases). V was clipped by 3 bases and J by 1 base, with 12 bases between them. Per the germline V gene, CDR1 is MNHEY and CDR2 is SVGAGI. This CDR3 is 15 amino acids long. The CDR3 loop is CASSYLQGTNTEAFF. The CDR3 DNA reads TGTGCCAGCAGTTATCTCCAGGGTACGAACACTGAAGCTTTCTTT.

This chain joins TRBV7-6 and TRBJ2-7; possibly TRBD1 for D (6 bases). Trimming cost V 1 base and J 3 bases, with 10 bases left between them. This CDR3 is 14 amino acids long. The germline V gene encodes CDR1 SGHVS and CDR2 FNYEAQ. The CDR3 sequence is CASSLGPGDYEQYV. As DNA, the CDR3 is TGTGCCAGCAGCTTAGGCCCAGGGGACTACGAGCAGTACGTC.

This sequence joins TRBV7-2 and TRBJ1-2; D gene unclear. CDR3 size: 12 residues. Germline CDR1 and CDR2: SGHTA and FQGNSA. V was trimmed by 1 base and J by 8 bases, leaving 8 bases between them. The CDR3 coding sequence is TGTGCCAGCAGCTTAGACAGAGTCGGCTACACCTTC. Residues: CASSLDRVGYTF. The variable domain in full, completed from reference TRBV7-2 and TRBJ1-2, reads GAGVSQSPSNKVTEKGKDVELRCDPISGHTALYWYRQSLGQGLEFLIYFQGNSAPDKSGLPSDRFSAERTGGSVSTLTIQRTQQEDSAVYLCASSLDRVGYTFGSGTRLTVV.

In this sample, this clonotype turned up many times. This sequence joins TRBV5-1 and TRBJ2-1, with D possibly being TRBD2 (5 bases). CDR3 length equals 15 residues. V was trimmed by 4 bases and J by 0 bases, leaving 11 bases between them. CDR1 and CDR2 (germline): SGHRS, YFSETQ. CDR3 nucleotides: TGCGCCAGCAGCGTGGACTCAGGCTCCTACAATGAGCAGTTCTTC. Translating it yields CASSVDSGSYNEQFF.

This clonotype was seen many times. The rearrangement joins TRBV14 to TRBJ1-1; no clear D. Germline CDR1 is SGHDN and CDR2 is FVKESK. V was trimmed by 0 bases and J by 0 bases, leaving 2 bases between them. The CDR3 length is 13 residues. The CDR3 spells CASSQDLNTEAFF. The DNA of the CDR3 is TGTGCCAGCAGCCAAGATCTGAACACTGAAGCTTTCTTT.

This chain links TRBV28 with TRBJ2-3; D tentatively fits TRBD1 or TRBD2 (6 bases each). Germline assignment: CDR1 MDHEN and CDR2 SYDVKM. V lost 0 bases and J 5 bases, leaving 12 bases between the germline ends. The CDR3 runs to 15 residues. DNA for the CDR3: TGTGCCAGCAGTTTATGGCCCGGGGGCAAAGATACGCAGTATTTT. Amino acids: CASSLWPGGKDTQYF.

This clonotype has more than one count but fewer than ten. The chain recombines TRBV29-1 with TRBJ1-1; D call uncertain. The CDR3 loop spans 14 amino acids. CDR1 and CDR2 (germline): SQVTM, ANQGSEA. Trimming cost V 5 bases and J 4 bases, with 17 bases left between them. As DNA, the CDR3 is TGCAGCGTTAAAGGGCAGAATTCGGTCACTGAAGCTTTCTTT. Its translation is CSVKGQNSVTEAFF.

This chain joins TRBV19 and TRBJ1-2; 7 nucleotides agree with TRBD1. The CDR3 loop spans 15 amino acids. The J segment lost 5 bases and the V segment lost 6 bases, leaving 12 bases of the junction unmatched. Germline V CDR1 and CDR2: LNHDA, SQIVND (reference sequence). Here the CDR3 DNA reads TGTGCCAGTAGCGGATTTAAGGGGGCGCGTTATGGCTACACCTTC. Translated: CASSGFKGARYGYTF. The full variable domain, rest sourced from reference TRBV19 and TRBJ1-2, is DGGITQSPKYLFRKEGQNVTLSCEQNLNHDAMYWYRQDPGQGLRLIYYSQIVNDFQKGDIAEGYSVSREKKESFPLTVTSAQKNPTAFYLCASSGFKGARYGYTFGSGTRLTVV.

The rearrangement joins TRBV9 to TRBJ1-4, with TRBD1 as a possible D gene (5 bases). The germline V gene has CDR1 SGDLS and CDR2 YYNGEE. Trimming pared 1 base from V and 4 bases from J, leaving 11 bases between. This CDR3 spans 15 amino acids. CDR3 amino acids: CASSVFGGSNEKLFF. For the CDR3, the DNA is TGTGCCAGCAGCGTATTCGGGGGTAGTAATGAAAAACTGTTTTTT.

Only a few counts were recorded for this clonotype. The chain employs TRBV6-6 and TRBJ1-5; D possibly corresponds to TRBD1 (6 bases). This CDR3 has 16 residues. Trimming removed 6 bases from V and 2 bases from J, with 17 bases in between. The germline V gene has CDR1 MNHNY and CDR2 SVGAGI (reference sequence). The CDR3 sequence is CASSPYEGVGNQPQHF. DNA of the CDR3: TGTGCCAGCAGCCCATACGAGGGGGTGGGCAATCAGCCCCAGCATTTT.